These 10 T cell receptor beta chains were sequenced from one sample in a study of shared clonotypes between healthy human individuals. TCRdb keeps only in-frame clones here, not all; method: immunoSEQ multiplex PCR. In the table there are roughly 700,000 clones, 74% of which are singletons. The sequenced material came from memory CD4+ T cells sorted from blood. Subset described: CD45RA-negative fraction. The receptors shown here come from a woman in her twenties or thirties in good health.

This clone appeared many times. The DNA of the CDR3 is TGTGCCAGCAGTCCGCCTGGACAGCTTGAAGCTTTCTTT. Encoded protein: CASSPPGQLEAFF. V gene TRBV28 combines with J gene TRBJ1-1, with D possibly being TRBD1 (6 bases). Germline lookup yields CDR1 MDHEN and CDR2 SYDVKM. Trimming removed 5 bases at V and 7 bases at J, with 14 bases between. CDR3 size: 13 residues.

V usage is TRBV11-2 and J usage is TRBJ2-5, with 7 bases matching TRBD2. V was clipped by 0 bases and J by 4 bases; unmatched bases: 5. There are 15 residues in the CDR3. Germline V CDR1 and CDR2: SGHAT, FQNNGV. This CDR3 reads CASSLDPGGRETQYF. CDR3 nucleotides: TGTGCCAGCAGCTTAGATCCGGGCGGGAGAGAGACCCAGTACTTC.

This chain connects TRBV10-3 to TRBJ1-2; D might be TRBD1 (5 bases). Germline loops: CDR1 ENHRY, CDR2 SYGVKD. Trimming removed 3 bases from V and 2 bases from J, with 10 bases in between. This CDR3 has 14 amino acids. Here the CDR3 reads CAISDSKGNYGYTF. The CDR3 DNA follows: TGTGCCATCAGTGATTCCAAGGGGAACTATGGCTACACCTTC.

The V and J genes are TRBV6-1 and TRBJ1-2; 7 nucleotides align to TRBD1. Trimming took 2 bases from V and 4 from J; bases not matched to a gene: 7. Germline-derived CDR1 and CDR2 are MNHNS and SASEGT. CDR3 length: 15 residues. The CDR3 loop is CASSEHVGTAYGYTF. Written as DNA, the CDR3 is TGTGCCAGCAGTGAACATGTGGGGACAGCCTATGGCTACACCTTC.

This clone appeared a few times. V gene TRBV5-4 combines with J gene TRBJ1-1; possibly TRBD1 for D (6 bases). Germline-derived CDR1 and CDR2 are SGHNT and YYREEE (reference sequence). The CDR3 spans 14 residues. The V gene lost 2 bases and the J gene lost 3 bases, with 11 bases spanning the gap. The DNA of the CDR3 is TGTGCCAGCAGCTTAAGGGGGAAAGACACTGAAGCTTTCTTT. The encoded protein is CASSLRGKDTEAFF.

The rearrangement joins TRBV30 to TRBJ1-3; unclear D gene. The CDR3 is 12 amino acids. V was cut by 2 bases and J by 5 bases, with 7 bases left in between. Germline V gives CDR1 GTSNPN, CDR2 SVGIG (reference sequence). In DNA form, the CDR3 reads TGTGCCTGGAGTTTGGGGAGAAACACCATATATTTT. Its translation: CAWSLGRNTIYF.

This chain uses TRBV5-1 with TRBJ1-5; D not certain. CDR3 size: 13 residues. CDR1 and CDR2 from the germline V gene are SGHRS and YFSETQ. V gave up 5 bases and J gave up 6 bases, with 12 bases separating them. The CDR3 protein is CASSGEGGQPQHF. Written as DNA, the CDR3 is TGCGCCAGCAGTGGAGAGGGAGGTCAGCCCCAGCATTTT.

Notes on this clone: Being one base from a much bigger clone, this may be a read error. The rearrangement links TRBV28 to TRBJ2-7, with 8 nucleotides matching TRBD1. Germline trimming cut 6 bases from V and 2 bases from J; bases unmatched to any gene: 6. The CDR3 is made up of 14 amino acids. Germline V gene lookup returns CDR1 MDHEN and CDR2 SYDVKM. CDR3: CASRKGQGTYEQYF. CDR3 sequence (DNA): TGTGCCAGCAGGAAAGGACAGGGAACCTACGAGCAGTACTTC.

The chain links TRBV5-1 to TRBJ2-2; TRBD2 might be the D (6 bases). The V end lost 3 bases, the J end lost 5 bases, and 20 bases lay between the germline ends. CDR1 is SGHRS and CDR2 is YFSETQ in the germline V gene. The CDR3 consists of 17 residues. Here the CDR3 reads CASSSLTVAGPTGELFF. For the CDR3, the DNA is TGCGCCAGCAGCTCCCTCACTGTGGCGGGACCAACCGGGGAGCTGTTTTTT.

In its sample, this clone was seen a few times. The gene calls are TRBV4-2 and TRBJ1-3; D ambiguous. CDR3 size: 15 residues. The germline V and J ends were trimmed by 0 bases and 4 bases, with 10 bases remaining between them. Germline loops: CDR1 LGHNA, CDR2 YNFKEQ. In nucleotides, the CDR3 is TGTGCCAGCAGCCAAGAACTAGCGGAGGGAAACACCATATATTTT. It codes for CASSQELAEGNTIYF.